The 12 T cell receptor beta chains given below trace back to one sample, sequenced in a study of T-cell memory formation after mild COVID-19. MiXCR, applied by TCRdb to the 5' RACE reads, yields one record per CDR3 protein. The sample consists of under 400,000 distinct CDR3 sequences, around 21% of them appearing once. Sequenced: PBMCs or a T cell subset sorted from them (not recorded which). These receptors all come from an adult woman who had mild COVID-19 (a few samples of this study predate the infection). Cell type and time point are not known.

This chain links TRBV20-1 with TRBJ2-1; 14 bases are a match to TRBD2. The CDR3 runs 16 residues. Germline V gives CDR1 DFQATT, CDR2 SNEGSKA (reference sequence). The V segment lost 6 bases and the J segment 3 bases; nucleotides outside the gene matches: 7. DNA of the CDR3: TGCAGTGCCCCTGGGACTAGCGGGAGTCTCTACAATGAGCAGTTCTTC. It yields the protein CSAPGTSGSLYNEQFF.

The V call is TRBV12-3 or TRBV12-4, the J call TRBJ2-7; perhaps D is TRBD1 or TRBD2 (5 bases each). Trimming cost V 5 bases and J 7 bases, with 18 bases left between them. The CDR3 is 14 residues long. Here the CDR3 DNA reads TGTGCCAGCAGTCCCTGGGACCAGCCCGGAGAGCAGTACTTC. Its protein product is CASSPWDQPGEQYF.

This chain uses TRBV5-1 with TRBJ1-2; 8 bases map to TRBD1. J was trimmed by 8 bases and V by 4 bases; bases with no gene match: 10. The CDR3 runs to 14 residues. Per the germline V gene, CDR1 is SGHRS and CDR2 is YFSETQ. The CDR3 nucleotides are TGCGCCAGCAGCCCCTCCGGACAGGGCGGCGGCTACACCTTC. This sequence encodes CASSPSGQGGGYTF.

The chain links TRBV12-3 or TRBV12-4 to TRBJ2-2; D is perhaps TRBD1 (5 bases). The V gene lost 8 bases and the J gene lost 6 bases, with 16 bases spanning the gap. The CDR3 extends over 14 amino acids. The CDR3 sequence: CASRPGRGSGELFF. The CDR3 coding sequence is TGTGCCAGCCGCCCCGGAAGGGGTTCCGGGGAGCTGTTTTTT.

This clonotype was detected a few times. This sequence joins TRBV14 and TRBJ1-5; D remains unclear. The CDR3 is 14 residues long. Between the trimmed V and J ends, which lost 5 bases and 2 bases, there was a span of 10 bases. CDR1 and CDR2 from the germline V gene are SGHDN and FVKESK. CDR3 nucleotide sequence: TGTGCCAGCAGCTCTACGGGAGGCAATCAGCCCCAGCATTTT. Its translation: CASSSTGGNQPQHF.

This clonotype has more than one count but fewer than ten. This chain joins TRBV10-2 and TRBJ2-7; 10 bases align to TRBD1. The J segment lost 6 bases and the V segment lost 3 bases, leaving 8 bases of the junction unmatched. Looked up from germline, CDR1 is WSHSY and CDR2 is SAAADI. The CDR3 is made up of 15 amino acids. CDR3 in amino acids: CASSDQTGGRFEQYF. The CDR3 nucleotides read TGCGCCAGCAGTGACCAGACAGGGGGCAGGTTCGAGCAGTACTTC.

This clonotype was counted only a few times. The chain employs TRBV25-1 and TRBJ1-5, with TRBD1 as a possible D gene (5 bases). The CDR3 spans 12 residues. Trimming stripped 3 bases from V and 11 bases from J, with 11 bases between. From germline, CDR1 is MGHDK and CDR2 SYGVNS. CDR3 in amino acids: CASSDGGGAQHF. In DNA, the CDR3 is TGTGCCAGCAGTGACGGCGGGGGAGCCCAGCATTTT.

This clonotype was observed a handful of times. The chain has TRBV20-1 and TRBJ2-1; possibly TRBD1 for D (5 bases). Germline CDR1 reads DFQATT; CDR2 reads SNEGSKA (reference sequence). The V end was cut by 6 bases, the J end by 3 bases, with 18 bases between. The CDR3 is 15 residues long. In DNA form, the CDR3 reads TGCAGTGCGAGATCCATGGGGCGGAACTACAATGAGCAGTTCTTC. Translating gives CSARSMGRNYNEQFF.

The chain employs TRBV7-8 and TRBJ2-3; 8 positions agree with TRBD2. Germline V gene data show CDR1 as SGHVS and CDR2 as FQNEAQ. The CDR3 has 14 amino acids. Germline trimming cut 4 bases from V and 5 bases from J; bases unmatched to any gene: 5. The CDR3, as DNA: TGTGCCAGCAGCTCAAGCGGGGGCAGAGATACGCAGTATTTT. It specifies CASSSSGGRDTQYF.

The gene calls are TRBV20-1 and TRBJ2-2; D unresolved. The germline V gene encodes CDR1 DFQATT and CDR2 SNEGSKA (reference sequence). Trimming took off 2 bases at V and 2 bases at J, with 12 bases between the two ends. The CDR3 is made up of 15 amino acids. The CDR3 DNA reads TGCAGTGCTAGACGGTCTCTCGCTAACACCGGGGAGCTGTTTTTT. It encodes CSARRSLANTGELFF.

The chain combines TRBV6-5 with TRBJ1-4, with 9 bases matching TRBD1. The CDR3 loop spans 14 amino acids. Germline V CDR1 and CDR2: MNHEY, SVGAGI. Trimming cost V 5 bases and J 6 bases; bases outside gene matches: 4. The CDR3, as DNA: TGTGCCAGCAGTACAACAGGGGGCGATGAAAAACTGTTTTTT. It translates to CASSTTGGDEKLFF.

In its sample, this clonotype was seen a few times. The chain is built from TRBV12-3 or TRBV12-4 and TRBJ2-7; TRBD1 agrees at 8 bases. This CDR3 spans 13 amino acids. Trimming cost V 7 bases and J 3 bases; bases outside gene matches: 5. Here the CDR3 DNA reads TGTGCCAGCACGACAGGGGCCCTCTACGAGCAGTACTTC. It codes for CASTTGALYEQYF.